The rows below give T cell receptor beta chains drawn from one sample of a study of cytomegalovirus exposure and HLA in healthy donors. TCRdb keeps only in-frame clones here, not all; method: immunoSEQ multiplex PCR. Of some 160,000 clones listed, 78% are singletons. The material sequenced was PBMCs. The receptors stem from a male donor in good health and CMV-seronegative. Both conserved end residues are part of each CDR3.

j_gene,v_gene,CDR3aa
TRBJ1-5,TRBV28,CASSYRVRNQPQHF
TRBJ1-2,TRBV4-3,CASSQGDRENYGYTF
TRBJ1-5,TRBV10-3,CAISGGLSNQPQHF
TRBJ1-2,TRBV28,CASRTVYGYTF
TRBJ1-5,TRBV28,CASIPTDRSAQPQHF
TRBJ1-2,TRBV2,CASNPEGYGYTF
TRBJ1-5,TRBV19,CASSSENQPQHF
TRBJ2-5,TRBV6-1,CASSERPSEQETQYF
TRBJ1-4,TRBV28,CASCSILVRDEKLFF
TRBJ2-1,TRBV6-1,CASSPQGGVYNEQFF
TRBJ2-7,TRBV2,CASSVGTISYEQYF
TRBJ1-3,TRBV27,CASSFRQADSGNTIYF